This T cell receptor (beta chain) was captured in a study of T cells in Graves' hyperthyroidism and ophthalmopathy. The CDR3 is made up of 14 amino acids. The ends were cut back, 2 bases at V and 7 bases at J, with 15 bases in the middle. The germline gives CDR1 MNHNS, CDR2 SASEGT. Graves' hyperthyroidism without ophthalmopathy progression within 18 months was termed stable. RNA transcripts gave rise to amplified TCR beta CDR3 regions. When the TCR CDR3 underwent first-round RT-PCR, the HTBI primer set was used. TCRdb processed the multiplex PCR reads anew with MiXCR; each CDR3 protein has one entry. The sample carries 300,000 to 450,000 distinct CDR3 sequences, roughly 25% recorded once.

This receptor was identified in a man in his forties or fifties with Graves' hyperthyroidism. The genes are TRBV6-1 and TRBJ2-7; D gene ambiguous. Sequenced input: blood. The CDR3 loop is CASSERGFPTEQYF. The CDR3 DNA reads TGTGCCAGCAGTGAACGCGGCTTTCCTACGGAGCAGTACTTC.